This T cell receptor (beta chain) was obtained from a study of blood T cell repertoires in COVID-19. Germline CDR1 and CDR2: WNHNN and SYGVQD (reference sequence). The CDR3 runs 15 residues. The germline V and J ends were trimmed by 0 bases and 5 bases, with 10 bases remaining between them. Clones were read by immunoSEQ multiplex PCR, and TCRdb kept only the in-frame ones, dropping some. This repertoire shows about 140,000 clones, around 85% found once; its top ten account for over 2.5%. This clone was recorded only once. The receptor comes from a man between 50 and 59 years old with acute or convalescent COVID-19. Sequencing was carried out using peripheral blood. The chain joins TRBV10-1 to TRBJ2-2, with D unresolved. In nucleotides, the CDR3 is TGCGCCAGCAGTGAGTCGAGAACCAGGACCGGGGAGCTGTTTTTT. It specifies CASSESRTRTGELFF.